The 3 T cell receptor beta chains listed next were all sequenced from one sample in a study of cytomegalovirus exposure and HLA in healthy donors (dated by TCRdb to the late 2010s). Preparation of the library involved the immunoSEQ multiplex PCR assay. The multiplex PCR relied on a mix of 60 forward primers for TCR Vbeta segments and 13 reverse primers for TCR Jbeta segments. Drawn from immuneACCESS, this table holds only the in-frame rearrangements with V and J called that TCRdb kept. Clones are partly lost; checked studies trace under half to an unresolved V gene and leave the rest unexplained. The sample data list some 140,000 clones, and about three quarters of these were observed just once. Together, the top ten hold about 1.2% of the sample. The sample consisted of PBMCs. These receptors were obtained from a middle-aged woman in good health and CMV-seronegative.

This clone was detected only once. The CDR3 coding sequence is TGTGCCAGCAGCTTGGCTGCCAGGGAGACCCAGTACTTC. Translated, it gives CASSLAARETQYF. The chain carries TRBV5-8 and TRBJ2-5; D is undetermined. The ends were cut back, 0 bases at V and 5 bases at J, with 8 bases in the middle. The CDR3 length is 13 residues. Germline V gene sequence: CDR1 SGHTS, CDR2 YDEGEE.

V usage is TRBV6-1 and J usage is TRBJ2-3, with TRBD1 matching 7 bases. The CDR3 runs 15 residues. The V gene's germline CDR1 is MNHNS and CDR2 SASEGT. V gave up 2 bases and J gave up 1 base; unmatched junction bases: 3. CDR3 loop: CASSERGGGTDTQYF. The CDR3, as DNA: TGTGCCAGCAGTGAAAGAGGGGGCGGCACAGATACGCAGTATTTT.

The chain links TRBV6-1 to TRBJ2-7; possibly TRBD1 for D (5 bases). Germline CDR1 MNHNS, CDR2 SASEGT. The CDR3 extends over 14 amino acids. V was pared by 2 bases and J by 3 bases, with 11 bases between. In DNA, the CDR3 is TGTGCCAGCAGTGAACATGGCAGGGACTACGAGCAGTACGTC. This translates into CASSEHGRDYEQYV.